This T cell receptor beta chain emerged from a study of yellow fever vaccine responses in identical twins. In its sample, this clonotype was seen a few times. The antigen is unknown. General observations from the study: Each twin's T cell response to the vaccine was reported to look partly convergent and partly personalized.

TCRdb itself ran the RT-PCR reads through MiXCR, one entry per CDR3 protein. The sample yields 9,900 or so distinct CDR3 sequences, around four fifths seen once. Trimming stripped 7 bases from V and 3 bases from J, with 12 bases between. CDR3 length equals 13 residues. Germline V gene lookup returns CDR1 LGHNA and CDR2 YNFKEQ. The sample consisted of T cells from blood (PBMCs), unsorted or a sorted subset (not recorded which), taken before or after yellow fever vaccination (not recorded which). This TCR was recovered from a woman aged 18 to 35 who received the yellow fever vaccine. The rearrangement joins TRBV4-2 to TRBJ1-2; D is undetermined. CDR3 bases: TGTGCCAGCACCCCCCGGTGGTACTATGGCTACACCTTC. Translation: CASTPRWYYGYTF.